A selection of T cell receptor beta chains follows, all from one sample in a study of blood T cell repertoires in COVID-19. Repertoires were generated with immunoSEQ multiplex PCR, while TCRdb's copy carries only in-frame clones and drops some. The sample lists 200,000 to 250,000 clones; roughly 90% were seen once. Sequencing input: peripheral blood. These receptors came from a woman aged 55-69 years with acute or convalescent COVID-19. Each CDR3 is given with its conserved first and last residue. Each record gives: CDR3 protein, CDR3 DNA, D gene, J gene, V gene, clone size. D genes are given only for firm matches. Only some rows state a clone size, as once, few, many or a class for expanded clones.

CDR3 protein: CSSSPAGRNQPQHF; CDR3 DNA: TGCAGTTCTAGTCCGGCAGGGCGCAATCAGCCCCAGCATTTT; D gene: .; J gene: TRBJ1-5; V gene: TRBV20-1; clone size: .
CDR3 protein: CASSPRQGPGNTIYF; CDR3 DNA: TGCGCCAGCAGCCCCCGACAGGGGCCTGGAAACACCATATATTTT; D gene: TRBD1; J gene: TRBJ1-3; V gene: TRBV5-1; clone size: .
CDR3 protein: CASSSTSNTEAFF; CDR3 DNA: TGTGCCAGCTCATCGACATCTAACACTGAAGCTTTCTTT; D gene: .; J gene: TRBJ1-1; V gene: TRBV18; clone size: .
CDR3 protein: CASNWDGSYGYTF; CDR3 DNA: TGTGCCAGCAACTGGGACGGGAGCTATGGCTACACCTTC; D gene: .; J gene: TRBJ1-2; V gene: TRBV7-9; clone size: .
CDR3 protein: CASSGLGLNTGELFF; CDR3 DNA: TGTGCCAGCAGCGGGTTGGGGCTAAACACCGGGGAGCTGTTTTTT; D gene: .; J gene: TRBJ2-2; V gene: TRBV7-7; clone size: .
CDR3 protein: CASSEGNQGLNQPQHF; CDR3 DNA: TGTGCCAGCAGTGAAGGTAATCAGGGGTTGAATCAGCCCCAGCATTTT; D gene: .; J gene: TRBJ1-5; V gene: TRBV6-1; clone size: once
CDR3 protein: CASSPPGRGTYNEQFF; CDR3 DNA: TGTGCCAGCTCACCACCGGGAAGGGGTACCTACAATGAGCAGTTCTTC; D gene: .; J gene: TRBJ2-1; V gene: TRBV18; clone size: .
CDR3 protein: CASSQVRPPRTDTQYF; CDR3 DNA: TGTGCCAGCAGCCAAGTCAGGCCTCCTCGCACAGATACGCAGTATTTT; D gene: .; J gene: TRBJ2-3; V gene: TRBV3-1/TRBV3-2; clone size: .
CDR3 protein: CASRGQGNQPQHF; CDR3 DNA: TGTGCCAGCAGGGGACAGGGCAATCAGCCCCAGCATTTT; D gene: TRBD1; J gene: TRBJ1-5; V gene: TRBV2; clone size: .
CDR3 protein: CAMSGGGSTDTQYF; CDR3 DNA: TGTGCCATGTCCGGCGGGGGCTCCACAGATACGCAGTATTTT; D gene: .; J gene: TRBJ2-3; V gene: TRBV10-3; clone size: .
CDR3 protein: CASSQDPGSGNTIYF; CDR3 DNA: TGTGCCAGCAGCCAAGATCCGGGATCCGGAAACACCATATATTTT; D gene: .; J gene: TRBJ1-3; V gene: TRBV4-2; clone size: .
CDR3 protein: CASSPYSGGSNEQFF; CDR3 DNA: TGTGCCAGCAGTCCCTACTCGGGGGGTTCCAATGAGCAGTTCTTC; D gene: TRBD2; J gene: TRBJ2-1; V gene: TRBV6-5; clone size: .
CDR3 protein: CASRPGTTTYEQYF; CDR3 DNA: TGTGCCAGCAGACCCGGGACAACAACCTACGAGCAGTACTTC; D gene: .; J gene: TRBJ2-7; V gene: TRBV28; clone size: .
CDR3 protein: CASSLETNRAGGYTF; CDR3 DNA: TGTGCCAGCAGCTTAGAAACCAACAGGGCGGGTGGCTACACCTTC; D gene: .; J gene: TRBJ1-2; V gene: TRBV7-2; clone size: once
CDR3 protein: CSARGGQNYEQYF; CDR3 DNA: TGCAGTGCTCGTGGGGGGCAGAACTACGAGCAGTACTTC; D gene: .; J gene: TRBJ2-7; V gene: TRBV20-1; clone size: few
CDR3 protein: CAWSMGAEDSPLHF; CDR3 DNA: TGTGCCTGGAGTATGGGGGCCGAGGATTCACCCCTCCACTTT; D gene: .; J gene: TRBJ1-6; V gene: TRBV30; clone size: .
CDR3 protein: CASRRTSGSNEQFF; CDR3 DNA: TGTGCCAGCAGGAGGACTAGCGGGAGCAATGAGCAGTTCTTC; D gene: TRBD2; J gene: TRBJ2-1; V gene: TRBV6-5; clone size: .
CDR3 protein: CASSHGTNKLNEQFF; CDR3 DNA: TGTGCCAGCAGCCACGGGACTAACAAACTCAATGAGCAGTTCTTC; D gene: TRBD2; J gene: TRBJ2-1; V gene: TRBV4-2; clone size: .
CDR3 protein: CASSQDRDRGQHF; CDR3 DNA: TGTGCCAGCAGCCAAGATCGAGACAGGGGACAGCATTTT; D gene: TRBD1; J gene: TRBJ1-5; V gene: TRBV3-1/TRBV3-2; clone size: .
CDR3 protein: CASSSHLDRLPNQPQHF; CDR3 DNA: TGTGCCAGCAGTTCACACCTGGACAGGCTCCCGAATCAGCCCCAGCATTTT; D gene: TRBD1; J gene: TRBJ1-5; V gene: TRBV27; clone size: .
CDR3 protein: CASSHYRGSNEKLFF; CDR3 DNA: TGTGCCAGCAGCCACTACAGGGGGAGTAATGAAAAACTGTTTTTT; D gene: TRBD1; J gene: TRBJ1-4; V gene: TRBV3-1/TRBV3-2; clone size: few
CDR3 protein: CASTTLQWGSPLHF; CDR3 DNA: TGTGCCAGCACAACCCTCCAGTGGGGCTCACCCCTCCACTTT; D gene: .; J gene: TRBJ1-6; V gene: TRBV6-6; clone size: .
CDR3 protein: CSVSGRGGQGAGNQPQHF; CDR3 DNA: TGCAGCGTCTCCGGGAGGGGCGGACAGGGGGCGGGCAATCAGCCCCAGCATTTT; D gene: TRBD1; J gene: TRBJ1-5; V gene: TRBV29-1; clone size: .
CDR3 protein: CASSPQGATSPLHF; CDR3 DNA: TGTGCCAGCAGTCCTCAGGGGGCGACTTCACCCCTCCACTTT; D gene: TRBD1; J gene: TRBJ1-6; V gene: TRBV9; clone size: .